A selection of T cell receptor beta chains follows, all from one sample in a study of blood T cells in healthy people across ages. A single record per CDR3 protein comes from TCRdb applying MiXCR to the 5' RACE reads. The repertoire holds some 850,000 distinct CDR3 sequences, with 25% to 30% as singletons. Separately, the same data were catalogued under a study of T cells of mothers and their children.

What was sequenced was blood. The source is a boy younger than 18 in good health. Each CDR3 is given with its conserved first and last residue.

v_call: TRBV25-1
j_call: TRBJ2-1
cdr3_aa: CASWGQPYNEQFF

v_call: TRBV29-1
j_call: TRBJ2-1
cdr3_aa: CSARGGTGSSNEQFF

v_call: TRBV2
j_call: TRBJ2-1
cdr3_aa: CASSEAMAGVINNEQFF

v_call: TRBV20-1
j_call: TRBJ1-1
cdr3_aa: CSATTHLELNTEALF

v_call: TRBV7-9
j_call: TRBJ2-5
cdr3_aa: CASSFAGMGSETQYF

v_call: TRBV7-2
j_call: TRBJ2-4
cdr3_aa: CASSRPGTGGLAKNIQYF

v_call: TRBV6-1
j_call: TRBJ2-5
cdr3_aa: CASSSGTRGTQETQYF

v_call: TRBV12-3/TRBV12-4
j_call: TRBJ2-3
cdr3_aa: CASSLGLSGSGDTQYF

v_call: TRBV6-1
j_call: TRBJ1-3
cdr3_aa: CASRVAGNTIYF

v_call: TRBV9
j_call: TRBJ1-1
cdr3_aa: CASSVGQGAYTEAFF

v_call: TRBV6-1
j_call: TRBJ2-7
cdr3_aa: CASIMTSTSYEQYF

v_call: TRBV6-5
j_call: TRBJ1-4
cdr3_aa: CASSYSWGVIEKLFF

v_call: TRBV3-1
j_call: TRBJ2-5
cdr3_aa: CASSRSGGETQYF

v_call: TRBV19
j_call: TRBJ1-5
cdr3_aa: CASSIYKLGEQPQHF

v_call: TRBV5-1
j_call: TRBJ1-5
cdr3_aa: CASSLEGSHKQPQHF

v_call: TRBV15
j_call: TRBJ2-7
cdr3_aa: CATSRDAYEQYF

v_call: TRBV12-3/TRBV12-4
j_call: NA
cdr3_aa: CASGSRAGAQFF

v_call: TRBV24-1
j_call: TRBJ1-5
cdr3_aa: CATSVGSLGAQHF

v_call: TRBV27
j_call: TRBJ2-7
cdr3_aa: CASRGTGGSYEQYF

v_call: TRBV10-3
j_call: TRBJ2-4
cdr3_aa: CAISESQGAICNIQYF

v_call: TRBV4-1
j_call: TRBJ2-3
cdr3_aa: CASSHSPQGGGTNTQYF

v_call: TRBV9
j_call: TRBJ2-4
cdr3_aa: CASSVGGGGGDKNIQYF

v_call: TRBV9
j_call: TRBJ2-5
cdr3_aa: CASSAHPLALQETQYF

v_call: TRBV27
j_call: TRBJ1-2
cdr3_aa: CASRVQGGTNYGYTF

v_call: TRBV6-5
j_call: TRBJ2-3
cdr3_aa: CASSLSRASTDTQYF

v_call: TRBV5-5
j_call: TRBJ2-7
cdr3_aa: CASSLAGGRTYEQYF

v_call: TRBV5-1
j_call: NA
cdr3_aa: CASRLGLDRAYEQYF

v_call: TRBV18
j_call: TRBJ1-6
cdr3_aa: CASSPERNSPLHF

v_call: TRBV7-9
j_call: TRBJ2-7
cdr3_aa: CASSPGSSGEQYF

v_call: TRBV4-1
j_call: TRBJ1-6
cdr3_aa: CASSREGVSPLHF

v_call: TRBV27
j_call: TRBJ2-2
cdr3_aa: CASSGLPTGELFF

v_call: TRBV2
j_call: TRBJ2-5
cdr3_aa: CASSTASTQGRSETQYF

v_call: TRBV6-1
j_call: TRBJ1-1
cdr3_aa: CASSDATPPEAFF

v_call: TRBV18
j_call: TRBJ2-1
cdr3_aa: CASSPSHRGHEQFF

v_call: TRBV12-3/TRBV12-4
j_call: TRBJ2-3
cdr3_aa: CASSFRDTQYF

v_call: TRBV10-3
j_call: TRBJ2-7
cdr3_aa: CAISAIKYEQYF

v_call: TRBV29-1
j_call: TRBJ2-1
cdr3_aa: CSVTGGSSYNEQFF

v_call: TRBV15
j_call: TRBJ2-3
cdr3_aa: CATSSRGRTDTQYF

v_call: TRBV6-6
j_call: TRBJ2-5
cdr3_aa: CASSDTKVQAQETQYF

v_call: TRBV6-1
j_call: TRBJ2-5
cdr3_aa: CASTEMWASGGEETQYF